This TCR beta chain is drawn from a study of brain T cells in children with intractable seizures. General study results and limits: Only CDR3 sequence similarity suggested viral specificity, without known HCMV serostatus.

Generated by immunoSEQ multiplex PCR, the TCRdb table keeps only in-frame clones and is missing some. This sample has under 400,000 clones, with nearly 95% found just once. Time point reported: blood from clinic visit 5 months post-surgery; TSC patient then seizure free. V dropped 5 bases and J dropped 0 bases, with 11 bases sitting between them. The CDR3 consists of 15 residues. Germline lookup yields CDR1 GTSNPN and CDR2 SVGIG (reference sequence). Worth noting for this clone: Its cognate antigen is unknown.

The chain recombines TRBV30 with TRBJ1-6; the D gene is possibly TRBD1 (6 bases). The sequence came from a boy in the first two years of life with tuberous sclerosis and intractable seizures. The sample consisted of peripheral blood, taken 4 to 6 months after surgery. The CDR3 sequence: CAWEDRSSYNSPLHF. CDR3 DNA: TGTGCCTGGGAAGACAGGAGCTCCTATAATTCACCCCTCCACTTT.